The next 10 T cell receptor beta chains were all read from a single sample in a study of neoadjuvant anti-PD-1 for oral cavity cancer. Produced via immunoSEQ multiplex PCR; TCRdb's table is partial and in-frame only. The sample lists more than 15,000 clones, less than 80% seen once, with about 2.4% in the top ten. This specimen consisted of PBMCs, obtained before nivolumab (anti-PD-1) treatment. All receptors derive from a person aged 35 to 85 with oral cavity squamous cell carcinoma.

The chain links TRBV25-1 to TRBJ1-1, with a tentative D call TRBD1 (6 bases). The V end was cut by 10 bases, the J end by 0 bases, with 12 bases between. Germline V gene sequence: CDR1 MGHDK, CDR2 SYGVNS. There are 13 residues in the CDR3. CDR3 residues: CATETGMNTEAFF. The CDR3 bases are TGTGCCACCGAAACAGGGATGAACACTGAAGCTTTCTTT. Supplemented by reference TRBV25-1 and TRBJ1-1, the full variable domain reads EADIYQTPRYLVIGTGKKITLECSQTMGHDKMYWYQQDPGMELHLIHYSYGVNSTEKGDLSSESTVSRIRTEHFPLTLESARPSHTSQYLCATETGMNTEAFFGQGTRLTVV.

The chain recombines TRBV7-9 with TRBJ1-1; the D gene is possibly TRBD1 (6 bases). Germline V gene lookup returns CDR1 SEHNR and CDR2 FQNEAQ (reference sequence). V lost 1 base, J lost 1 base, and 13 bases lay in between. The CDR3 is 16 residues long. The CDR3 coding sequence is TGTGCCAGCAGCTTAGTCGGGGGGCAGGAGAACACTGAAGCTTTCTTT. Its protein is CASSLVGGQENTEAFF.

This clone was counted only a few times. This chain joins TRBV7-9 and TRBJ1-4, with 7 positions matching TRBD1. In germline, CDR1 is SEHNR, CDR2 FQNEAQ (reference sequence). The V and J ends lost 5 bases and 8 bases, in that order; junction bases with no gene match: 11. This CDR3 region has 15 residues. The CDR3 loop reads CASSLQGGLEEKLFF. The DNA of the CDR3 is TGTGCCAGCAGCCTCCAGGGGGGGTTAGAGGAAAAACTGTTTTTT.

This chain connects TRBV19 to TRBJ1-1; TRBD1 matches 10 bases. Germline trimming cut 7 bases from V and 1 base from J; bases unmatched to any gene: 12. This CDR3 is 17 amino acids long. CDR1 and CDR2 from the germline V gene are LNHDA and SQIVND (reference sequence). In nucleotides, the CDR3 is TGTGCCAGTAAACCGGGACAGGGGACAACGGGGAACACTGAAGCTTTCTTT. This codes for CASKPGQGTTGNTEAFF.

The rearrangement links TRBV14 to TRBJ1-2, with D maybe TRBD1 (5 bases). Germline V gene data show CDR1 as SGHDN and CDR2 as FVKESK. The CDR3 totals 15 residues. V was shortened by 1 base and J by 4 bases, with 13 bases between the two germline ends. CDR3 in amino acids: CASSQGLSGGYGYTF. The CDR3 region has the DNA TGTGCCAGCAGCCAAGGACTCTCTGGGGGCTATGGCTACACCTTC.

The V and J genes are TRBV6-6 and TRBJ1-1; 7 nucleotides agree with TRBD1. This CDR3 is 15 amino acids long. The V gene end was trimmed by 2 bases and the J gene end by 1 base; junction bases not matched to a gene: 4. Germline V lookup: CDR1 MNHNY, CDR2 SVGAGI (reference sequence). The CDR3 spells CASSYGDSRNTEAFF. The DNA of the CDR3 is TGTGCCAGCAGTTACGGGGACAGCAGGAACACTGAAGCTTTCTTT.

In this sample, this clone turned up once. V and J are TRBV2 and TRBJ1-1; no clear D. V was clipped by 0 bases and J by 1 base, with 12 bases between them. The CDR3 covers 16 residues. Germline CDR1 is SNHLY and CDR2 is FYNNEI. The CDR3: CASSEAGNRRNTEAFF. The CDR3 DNA sequence: TGTGCCAGCAGTGAAGCTGGTAATCGGAGGAACACTGAAGCTTTCTTT.

The chain links TRBV21-1 to TRBJ1-4; TRBD1 is taken as the D call from the table, unchecked against the DNA. TRBV21-1 is classified as a pseudogene. The CDR3 has 15 amino acids. Here the CDR3 reads CASSVQGGTNEKLFF. DNA of the CDR3: TGTGCCAGCAGCGTACAGGGTGGGACTAATGAAAAACTGTTTTTT.

Written as DNA, the CDR3 is TGCGCCAGCAGAAAAGACAGGTTGGGGCCCGACACTGAAGCTTTCTTT. Translating it yields CASRKDRLGPDTEAFF. This chain links TRBV5-1 with TRBJ1-1; a possible D gene is TRBD1 (6 bases). V was shortened by 5 bases and J by 3 bases, with 20 bases between the two germline ends. This CDR3 has 16 residues. Per germline, CDR1 SGHRS and CDR2 YFSETQ.

This chain links TRBV9 with TRBJ1-2, with a tentative D call TRBD1 (5 bases). CDR3 size: 15 residues. Germline V gives CDR1 SGDLS, CDR2 YYNGEE. The V gene lost 4 bases and the J gene lost 1 base, with 14 bases spanning the gap. The CDR3 DNA reads TGTGCCAGCAGCACCCCGGGACCGAGTAACTATGGCTACACCTTC. Residues: CASSTPGPSNYGYTF.